This T cell receptor (beta chain) originates from a study of cytomegalovirus exposure and HLA in healthy donors. Study in general: In a later analysis, the roughly 120 validation repertoires were reported to have used the same platform as the roughly 600 first-cohort repertoires. Notes on the study in general: Confirmation in vitro established that three CMV-associated chains were specific for CMV antigens. The listing of roughly 160 TCR beta chains classed them as cytomegalovirus-associated.

The data were produced by immunoSEQ multiplex PCR, yet TCRdb's version contains in-frame clones alone and is incomplete. This repertoire shows some 130,000 clones, around nine tenths found once; its top ten account for about 1.4%. Germline CDR1 MNHEY, CDR2 SVGAGI. J lost 5 bases, V lost 7 bases, and 7 bases had no gene match. The CDR3 covers 13 residues. Notes on this clone: Its matching antigen is unknown.

This chain uses TRBV6-5 with TRBJ1-2; 7 bases are shared with TRBD1. This sequence was found in a man aged 30-40 years in good health and CMV-seronegative. The sample was PBMCs. CDR3 DNA sequence: TGTGCCAGCACCCGACGGGACAGTTATGGCTACACCTTC. Protein sequence: CASTRRDSYGYTF.